The 20 T cell receptor beta chains listed next were all sequenced from one sample in a study of glioma-infiltrating T cells after dendritic cell vaccination. Method: immunoSEQ multiplex PCR; TCRdb's copy keeps in-frame clones and lacks some. This sample yields about 100,000 clones, of which 79% are seen a single time; over 5% belongs to the top ten. Source: blood, taken before dendritic cell vaccination. Receptors originate from a human donor with glioblastoma.

V usage is TRBV6-1 and J usage is TRBJ2-1, with 11 bases fitting TRBD1. CDR3 length: 15 residues. Germline lookup yields CDR1 MNHNS and CDR2 SASEGT. Losses at the gene ends were 6 bases for V and 7 bases for J; bases not matched to a gene: 8. DNA for the CDR3: TGTGCCAGCAGCACCGGACAGGGGGCAATGAATGAGCAGTTCTTC. As protein: CASSTGQGAMNEQFF.

The count of this clone is one. This sequence joins TRBV5-1 and TRBJ1-1; TRBD1 aligns across 7 bases. Germline CDR1 SGHRS, CDR2 YFSETQ. The CDR3 runs 14 residues. V lost 4 bases, J lost 0 bases, and 3 bases stayed unmatched. CDR3 sequence (DNA): TGCGCCAGCAGCGTGGGACAGATGAACACTGAAGCTTTCTTT. Amino acid sequence: CASSVGQMNTEAFF.

The genes are TRBV6-5 and TRBJ2-1; TRBD2 aligns across 8 bases. V lost 8 bases to trimming and J lost 5 bases; unmatched junction nucleotides: 11. The CDR3 loop spans 15 amino acids. Germline-derived CDR1 and CDR2 are MNHEY and SVGAGI. The CDR3 loop is CASRPGGPTDNEQFF. The CDR3 bases are TGTGCCAGCCGACCGGGGGGGCCGACCGACAATGAGCAGTTCTTC.

This rearrangement joins TRBV7-9 to TRBJ1-4, with 9 bases fitting TRBD1. Germline trimming cut 5 bases from V and 6 bases from J; bases unmatched to any gene: 7. This CDR3 is built from 15 residues. Germline values: CDR1 SEHNR, CDR2 FQNEAQ (reference sequence). CDR3 DNA: TGTGCCAGCAGCGCGCCGGGACAGGGCGATGAAAAACTGTTTTTT. Residues: CASSAPGQGDEKLFF.

This clone was seen only once. This sequence joins TRBV28 and TRBJ2-7, with 9 bases fitting TRBD2. CDR1 and CDR2 (germline): MDHEN, SYDVKM. V dropped 5 bases and J dropped 10; count of bases not matched to a gene: 6. There are 12 residues in the CDR3. CDR3 DNA sequence: TGTGCCAGCAGTGCGATGGGACTAGCCCAGTACTTC. Protein: CASSAMGLAQYF.

V is TRBV29-1 and J is TRBJ1-1; D is possibly TRBD1 (5 bases). Germline CDR1 is SQVTM and CDR2 is ANQGSEA. This CDR3 is 11 amino acids long. The ends were cut back, 4 bases at V and 6 bases at J, with 9 bases in the middle. The CDR3 here is CSVADSPEAFF. CDR3 nucleotide sequence: TGCAGCGTTGCAGACAGTCCTGAAGCTTTCTTT.

CDR3 coding DNA: TGTGCCAGCAGCTTAGCGGGAGCCTACGAGCAGTACTTC. This encodes CASSLAGAYEQYF. V gene TRBV7-8 combines with J gene TRBJ2-7, with a possible D match to TRBD2 (5 bases). The CDR3 covers 13 residues. Trimming stripped 0 bases from V and 2 bases from J, with 5 bases between. Per germline, CDR1 SGHVS and CDR2 FQNEAQ.

This clone was counted only a few times. J is TRBJ2-3 and V is TRBV5-4; D might be TRBD1 (7 bases). The CDR3 spans 16 residues. V was clipped by 4 bases and J by 3 bases, with 18 bases between them. From germline, CDR1 is SGHNT and CDR2 YYREEE (reference sequence). The CDR3 sequence: CASSPPGQEGTDTQYF. CDR3 coding DNA: TGTGCCAGCAGCCCTCCCGGACAGGAGGGTACAGATACGCAGTATTTT.

This CDR3 is CASSLRDGNQPQHF. CDR3 nucleotides: TGTGCCAGCAGTCTGCGGGACGGAAATCAGCCCCAGCATTTT. The chain employs TRBV6-5 and TRBJ1-5; possible D gene TRBD1, 5 bases. V was pared by 5 bases and J by 4 bases, with 12 bases between. This CDR3 has 14 amino acids. Per germline, CDR1 MNHEY and CDR2 SVGAGI.

Turning to this clone: At one end, the junction sequence differs from germline, possibly due to a read error. J is TRBJ2-2 and V is TRBV25-1; D possibly corresponds to TRBD2 (6 bases). Germline-derived CDR1 and CDR2 are MGHDK and SYGVNS. This CDR3 has 14 amino acids. The CDR3 DNA sequence: TGTGCCAGGAGGAGGGTGGGCGAACACCGGGGAGCTGTTTTT. As protein: CARRRVGEHRGAVF.

V usage is TRBV29-1 and J usage is TRBJ1-5; D unclear. This CDR3 comprises 14 residues. The V and J ends lost 6 bases and 6 bases respectively, with 18 bases between them. Germline loops: CDR1 SQVTM, CDR2 ANQGSEA. Written as DNA, the CDR3 is TGCAGCGTCAGCGACACCCCGGGAGGTCAGCCCCAGCATTTT. Translated: CSVSDTPGGQPQHF. The full variable domain, its missing parts supplied by reference TRBV29-1 and TRBJ1-5, is SAVISQKPSRDICQRGTSLTIQCQVDSQVTMMFWYRQQPGQSLTLIATANQGSEATYESGFVIDKFPISRPNLTFSTLTVSNMSPEDSSIYLCSVSDTPGGQPQHFGDGTRLSIL.

The chain joins TRBV9 to TRBJ2-1; TRBD2 might be the D (6 bases). The germline V gene encodes CDR1 SGDLS and CDR2 YYNGEE. The CDR3 loop spans 15 amino acids. The V end was cut by 3 bases, the J end by 1 base, with 11 bases between. The CDR3 protein is CASSGREKSYNEQFF. The CDR3 DNA is TGTGCCAGCAGCGGTCGGGAGAAGTCCTACAATGAGCAGTTCTTC.

This clone has more than one count but fewer than ten. The chain combines TRBV6-5 with TRBJ1-2, with 11 bases that match TRBD1. V lost 0 bases, J lost 8 bases, and 5 bases stayed unmatched. This CDR3 is 15 amino acids long. The V gene's germline CDR1 is MNHEY and CDR2 SVGAGI. Written as DNA, the CDR3 is TGTGCCAGCAGTTACTCGAGCGGGACAGGGGGAGGCTACACCTTC. Residues: CASSYSSGTGGGYTF.

This chain links TRBV5-4 with TRBJ2-5, with 8 bases identical to TRBD2. Per the germline V gene, CDR1 is SGHNT and CDR2 is YYREEE (reference sequence). V gave up 0 bases and J gave up 0 bases; unmatched junction bases: 1. The CDR3 spans 15 residues. The CDR3 sequence is CASSLGAGDQETQYF. In DNA form, the CDR3 reads TGTGCCAGCAGCTTGGGAGCGGGAGACCAAGAGACCCAGTACTTC.

The chain uses TRBV19 and TRBJ2-5; D gene uncertain. The CDR3 totals 14 residues. Deletions cut 0 bases from V and 4 bases from J, with 9 bases between. Per germline, CDR1 LNHDA and CDR2 SQIVND (reference sequence). The CDR3 is CASSIDAGTETQYF. CDR3 bases: TGTGCCAGTAGTATAGATGCAGGTACAGAGACCCAGTACTTC.

The rearrangement links TRBV19 to TRBJ1-5; no reliable D call. In germline, CDR1 is LNHDA, CDR2 SQIVND (reference sequence). The V and J ends lost 4 bases and 0 bases respectively, with 7 bases between them. The CDR3 length is 14 residues. The CDR3 sequence: CASSTQSSNQPQHF. DNA of the CDR3: TGTGCCAGTAGTACACAGAGTAGCAATCAGCCCCAGCATTTT.

On this clone itself: Other DNA sequences within the sample encode an identical CDR3. The rearrangement links TRBV28 to TRBJ2-7; D remains ambiguous. Trimming took off 2 bases at V and 6 bases at J, with 5 bases between the two ends. The CDR3 sequence is 11 residues long. Germline assignment: CDR1 MDHEN and CDR2 SYDVKM. The CDR3 region is CASSLRGEQYF. In DNA, the CDR3 is TGTGCCAGCAGTTTACGAGGCGAGCAGTACTTC.

The V call is TRBV5-1, the J call TRBJ2-3; 13 nucleotides line up with TRBD2. V was pared by 4 bases and J by 9 bases, with 5 bases of the junction left unmatched. CDR3 length equals 14 residues. The germline gives CDR1 SGHRS, CDR2 YFSETQ. Written as DNA, the CDR3 is TGCGCCAGCAGCCCCGGGACTAGCGGGACAACGCAGTATTTT. Translated: CASSPGTSGTTQYF.

The genes are TRBV30 and TRBJ2-2; the match to TRBD2 covers 9 bases. The V gene's germline CDR1 is GTSNPN and CDR2 SVGIG (reference sequence). This CDR3 contains 14 residues. The V and J ends lost 5 bases and 6 bases, in that order; junction bases with no gene match: 7. The CDR3 reads CAWGAGGKAGELFF. For the CDR3, the DNA is TGTGCCTGGGGAGCGGGAGGAAAAGCCGGGGAGCTGTTTTTT. Filled out from reference TRBV30 and TRBJ2-2, the complete variable domain reads SQTIHQWPATLVQPVGSPLSLECTVEGTSNPNLYWYRQAAGRGLQLLFYSVGIGQISSEVPQNLSASRPQDRQFILSSKKLLLSDSGFYLCAWGAGGKAGELFFGEGSRLTVL.

The J gene is TRBJ2-1, the V gene TRBV30, with 7 bases that match TRBD2. V was clipped by 0 bases and J by 7 bases; unmatched bases: 6. The CDR3 spans 14 residues. Germline V gives CDR1 GTSNPN, CDR2 SVGIG (reference sequence). The CDR3 reads CAWSVAGEGNEQFF. The CDR3 DNA reads as TGTGCCTGGAGTGTTGCGGGGGAGGGGAATGAGCAGTTCTTC.